Shown below are 7 T cell receptor beta chains from a single sample sequenced in a study of T cells after yellow fever vaccination. TCRdb processed the 5' RACE reads anew with MiXCR; each CDR3 protein has one entry. There are about 250,000 distinct CDR3 sequences in the sample; roughly 3.7% occur only once, and under 20% lies in the top ten. Specimen: PBMCs, collected 15 days after the yellow fever booster vaccination. These receptors came from a man aged 18 to 30 who received the YFV17D yellow fever vaccine.

At least ten counts were recorded for this clonotype. The chain uses TRBV27 and TRBJ2-1; 7 bases are shared with TRBD1. J gave up 8 bases and V 5 bases, and 12 bases lay outside the gene matches. CDR1 MNHEY and CDR2 SMNVEV come from the germline V gene (reference sequence). This CDR3 has 15 residues. The CDR3 reads CASSPRQGRGHEQFF. The CDR3 DNA reads TGTGCCAGCAGTCCAAGACAGGGAAGGGGTCATGAGCAGTTCTTC.

Ten or more counts support this clonotype. The chain couples TRBV7-9 to TRBJ2-5; possible D gene TRBD1, 5 bases. The germline V and J ends were trimmed by 5 bases and 5 bases, with 30 bases remaining between them. This CDR3 is 19 amino acids long. Per the germline V gene, CDR1 is SEHNR and CDR2 is FQNEAQ (reference sequence). DNA of the CDR3: TGTGCCAGCAGCCCGGATCAGGGTTTGGGGCAGCAGAGTAAGGAGACCCAGTACTTC. Its translation is CASSPDQGLGQQSKETQYF.

This clonotype was recorded many times. The chain recombines TRBV4-1 with TRBJ2-7, with D tentatively TRBD2 (6 bases). Trimming stripped 7 bases from V and 3 bases from J, with 16 bases between. Germline CDR1 reads MGHRA; CDR2 reads YSYEKL. There are 14 residues in the CDR3. CDR3 nucleotides: TGCGCCAGCACCCCAGAGAGTAGCGGCTACGAGCAGTACTTC. Protein product: CASTPESSGYEQYF.

This clonotype was seen repeatedly, ten times or more. The CDR3 sequence is CASSLEGTDSPLHF. DNA for the CDR3: TGCGCCAGCAGCTTGGAAGGGACAGATTCACCCCTCCACTTT. The V call is TRBV5-1, the J call TRBJ1-6; 7 bases match TRBD1. This CDR3 has 14 amino acids. Germline CDR1 and CDR2: SGHRS and YFSETQ. Trimming took 0 bases from V and 8 from J; bases not matched to a gene: 2.

This clonotype appeared a few times. This chain joins TRBV20-1 and TRBJ2-2; 7 positions match TRBD2. The V gene end was trimmed by 5 bases and the J gene end by 5 bases; junction bases not matched to a gene: 11. Germline CDR1 and CDR2: DFQATT and SNEGSKA (reference sequence). The CDR3 length is 15 residues. CDR3: CSAVRNWEGTGELFF. DNA of the CDR3: TGCAGTGCTGTCCGAAACTGGGAGGGTACCGGGGAGCTGTTTTTT.

This clonotype has at least ten counts. The rearrangement joins TRBV5-1 to TRBJ1-1; D not resolved. The V end was cut by 6 bases, the J end by 8 bases, with 20 bases between. The length of the CDR3 is 14 residues. Germline V gene lookup returns CDR1 SGHRS and CDR2 YFSETQ. CDR3 protein: CASTQDPSAGEAFF. The DNA of the CDR3 is TGCGCCAGCACACAAGACCCTTCGGCGGGAGAAGCTTTCTTT.

This clonotype came up a few times. J is TRBJ1-2 and V is TRBV29-1; 8 bases align to TRBD1. CDR1 and CDR2 (germline): SQVTM, ANQGSEA. The CDR3 runs to 13 residues. After removal of 3 bases from V and 4 bases from J, the junction contained 4 bases not matched to a gene. As DNA, the CDR3 is TGCAGCGTTGATCTAGACAGGGGCTATGGCTACACCTTC. Protein: CSVDLDRGYGYTF.